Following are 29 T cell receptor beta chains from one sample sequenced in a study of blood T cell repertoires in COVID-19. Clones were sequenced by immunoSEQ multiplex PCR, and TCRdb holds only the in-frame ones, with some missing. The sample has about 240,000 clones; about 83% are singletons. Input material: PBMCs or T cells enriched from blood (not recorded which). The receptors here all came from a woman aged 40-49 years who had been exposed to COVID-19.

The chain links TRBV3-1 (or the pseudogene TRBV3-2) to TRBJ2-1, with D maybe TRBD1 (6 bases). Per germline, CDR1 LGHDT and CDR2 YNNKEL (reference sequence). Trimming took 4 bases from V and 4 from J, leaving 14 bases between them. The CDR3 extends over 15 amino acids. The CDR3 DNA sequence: TGTGCCAGCAGCCTCCTCGGGCAGGGGTACAATGAGCAGTTCTTC. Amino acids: CASSLLGQGYNEQFF.

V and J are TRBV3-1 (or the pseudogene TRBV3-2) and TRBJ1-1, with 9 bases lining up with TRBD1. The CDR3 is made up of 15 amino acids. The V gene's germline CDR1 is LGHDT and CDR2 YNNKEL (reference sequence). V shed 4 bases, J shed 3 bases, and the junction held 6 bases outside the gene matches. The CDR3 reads CASSLGQGAYTEAFF. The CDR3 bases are TGTGCCAGCAGCCTGGGACAGGGAGCGTACACTGAAGCTTTCTTT.

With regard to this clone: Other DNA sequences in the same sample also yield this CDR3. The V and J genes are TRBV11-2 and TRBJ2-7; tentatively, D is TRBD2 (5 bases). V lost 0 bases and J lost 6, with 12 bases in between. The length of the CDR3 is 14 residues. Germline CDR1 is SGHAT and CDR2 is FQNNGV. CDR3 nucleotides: TGTGCCAGCAGCTTAGATCGGGGTTCTGGCGAGCAGTACTTC. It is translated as CASSLDRGSGEQYF. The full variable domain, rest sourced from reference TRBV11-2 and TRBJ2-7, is EAGVAQSPRYKIIEKRQSVAFWCNPISGHATLYWYQQILGQGPKLLIQFQNNGVVDDSQLPKDRFSAERLKGVDSTLKIQPAKLEDSAVYLCASSLDRGSGEQYFGPGTRLTVT.

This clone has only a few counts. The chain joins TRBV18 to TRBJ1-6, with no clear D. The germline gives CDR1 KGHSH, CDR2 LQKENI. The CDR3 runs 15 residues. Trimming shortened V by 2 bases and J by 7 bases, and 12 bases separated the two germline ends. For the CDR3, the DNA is TGTGCCAGCTCACCAAATAACGGGAGAAATTCACCCCTCCACTTT. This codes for CASSPNNGRNSPLHF.

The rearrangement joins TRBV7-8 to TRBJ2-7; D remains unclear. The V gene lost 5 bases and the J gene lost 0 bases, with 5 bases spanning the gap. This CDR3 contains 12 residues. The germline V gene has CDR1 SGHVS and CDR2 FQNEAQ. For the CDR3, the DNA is TGTGCCAGCAGCCCCTTCTCCTACGAGCAGTACTTC. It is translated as CASSPFSYEQYF.

In DNA, the CDR3 is TGTGCCAGCTCATCAGGGGCGGACTATGGCTACACCTTC. It is translated as CASSSGADYGYTF. The chain recombines TRBV18 with TRBJ1-2; D might be TRBD1 (6 bases). This CDR3 spans 13 amino acids. Trimming took 5 bases from V and 3 from J, leaving 10 bases between them. In germline, CDR1 is KGHSH, CDR2 LQKENI.

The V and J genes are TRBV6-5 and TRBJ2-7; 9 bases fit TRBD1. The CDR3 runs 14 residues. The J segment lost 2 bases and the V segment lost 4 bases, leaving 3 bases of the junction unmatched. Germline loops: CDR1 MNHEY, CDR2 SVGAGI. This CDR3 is CASSSDRGAYEQYF. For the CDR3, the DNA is TGTGCCAGCAGTTCCGACAGGGGGGCCTACGAGCAGTACTTC.

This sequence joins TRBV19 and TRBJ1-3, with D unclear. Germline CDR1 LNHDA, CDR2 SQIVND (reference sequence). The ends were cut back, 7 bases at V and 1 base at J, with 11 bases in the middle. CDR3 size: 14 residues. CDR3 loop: CASKSGASGNTIYF. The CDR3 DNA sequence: TGTGCCAGTAAGTCAGGCGCGTCTGGAAACACCATATATTTT.

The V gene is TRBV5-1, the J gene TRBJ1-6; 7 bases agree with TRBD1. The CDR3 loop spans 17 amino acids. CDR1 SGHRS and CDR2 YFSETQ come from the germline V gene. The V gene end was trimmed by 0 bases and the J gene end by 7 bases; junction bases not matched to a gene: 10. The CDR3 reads CASSLASERGLNSPLHF. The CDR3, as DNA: TGCGCCAGCAGCTTGGCTTCGGAGAGGGGGCTCAATTCACCCCTCCACTTT.

The CDR3 region is CASSPYFPSGGFDTQYF. As DNA, the CDR3 is TGTGCCAGCAGCCCCTACTTCCCTAGCGGGGGGTTCGATACGCAGTATTTT. V and J are TRBV7-9 and TRBJ2-3; 11 positions match TRBD2. The CDR3 sequence is 17 residues long. The trim removed 5 bases at V and 6 bases at J, leaving 13 bases unmatched. From germline, CDR1 is SEHNR and CDR2 FQNEAQ (reference sequence).

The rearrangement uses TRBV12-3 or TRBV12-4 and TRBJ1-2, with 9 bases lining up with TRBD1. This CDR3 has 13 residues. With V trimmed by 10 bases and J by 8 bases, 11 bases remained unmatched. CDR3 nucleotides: TGTGCCACCAGACAGGGGGTAGTATTCGGCTACACCTTC. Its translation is CATRQGVVFGYTF.

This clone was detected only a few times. CDR3 protein: CASSEALGLIVPTDTQYF. CDR3 sequence (DNA): TGTGCCAGCAGTGAAGCGCTCGGACTTATCGTCCCCACAGATACGCAGTATTTT. The chain is built from TRBV2 and TRBJ2-3, with TRBD2 as a possible D gene (5 bases). The CDR3 runs to 18 residues. The V end was cut by 0 bases, the J end by 2 bases, with 18 bases between. The germline CDR1 and CDR2 sequences are SNHLY and FYNNEI.

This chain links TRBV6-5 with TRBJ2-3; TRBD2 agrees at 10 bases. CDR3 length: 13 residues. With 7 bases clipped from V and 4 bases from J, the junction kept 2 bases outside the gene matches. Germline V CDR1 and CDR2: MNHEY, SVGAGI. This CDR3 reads CASKAGGADTQYF. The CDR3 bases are TGTGCCAGCAAAGCGGGGGGGGCAGATACGCAGTATTTT.

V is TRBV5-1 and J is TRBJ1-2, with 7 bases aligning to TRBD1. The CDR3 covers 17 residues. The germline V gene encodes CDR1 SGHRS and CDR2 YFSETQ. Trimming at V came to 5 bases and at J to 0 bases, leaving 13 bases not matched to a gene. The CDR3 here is CASRQLGTASANYGYTF. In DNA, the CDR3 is TGCGCCAGCAGGCAACTCGGGACAGCCTCCGCTAACTATGGCTACACCTTC.

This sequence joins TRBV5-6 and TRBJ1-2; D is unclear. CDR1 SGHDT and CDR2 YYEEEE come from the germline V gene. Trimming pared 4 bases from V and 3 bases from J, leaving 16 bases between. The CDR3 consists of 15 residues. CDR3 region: CASSRTPDLDYGYTF. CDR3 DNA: TGTGCCAGCAGCCGGACTCCAGACTTGGACTATGGCTACACCTTC. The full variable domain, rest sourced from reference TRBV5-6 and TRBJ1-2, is DAGVTQSPTHLIKTRGQQVTLRCSPKSGHDTVSWYQQALGQGPQFIFQYYEEEERQRGNFPDRFSGHQFPNYSSELNVNALLLGDSALYLCASSRTPDLDYGYTFGSGTRLTVV.

The CDR3 bases are TGTGCCATCAGTGAGAACAGGGCCGTTGAGCAGTTCTTC. Amino acids: CAISENRAVEQFF. The chain is built from TRBV10-3 and TRBJ2-1; the D gene is possibly TRBD1 (6 bases). The CDR3 has 13 residues. Trimming shortened V by 2 bases and J by 9 bases, and 11 bases separated the two germline ends. Germline assignment: CDR1 ENHRY and CDR2 SYGVKD.

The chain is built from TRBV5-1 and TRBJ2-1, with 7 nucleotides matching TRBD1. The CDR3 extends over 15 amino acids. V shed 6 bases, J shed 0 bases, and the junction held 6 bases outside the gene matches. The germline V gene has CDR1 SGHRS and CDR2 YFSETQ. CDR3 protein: CASTGDSDSYNEQFF. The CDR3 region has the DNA TGCGCCAGCACCGGGGACAGCGACTCCTACAATGAGCAGTTCTTC.

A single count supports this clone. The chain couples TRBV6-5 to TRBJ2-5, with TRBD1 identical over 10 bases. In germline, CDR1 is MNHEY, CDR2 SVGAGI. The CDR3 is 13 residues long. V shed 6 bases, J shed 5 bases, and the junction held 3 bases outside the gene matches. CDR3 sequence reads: CASRTGGAETQYF. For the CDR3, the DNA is TGTGCCAGCAGGACAGGGGGCGCGGAGACCCAGTACTTC.

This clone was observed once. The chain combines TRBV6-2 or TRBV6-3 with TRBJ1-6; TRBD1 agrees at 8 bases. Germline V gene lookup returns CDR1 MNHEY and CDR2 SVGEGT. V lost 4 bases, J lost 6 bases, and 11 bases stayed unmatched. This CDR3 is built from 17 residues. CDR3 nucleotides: TGTGCCAGCAGTTCGTCTTCAGGGGGCCCGGGTAATTCACCCCTCCACTTT. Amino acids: CASSSSSGGPGNSPLHF.

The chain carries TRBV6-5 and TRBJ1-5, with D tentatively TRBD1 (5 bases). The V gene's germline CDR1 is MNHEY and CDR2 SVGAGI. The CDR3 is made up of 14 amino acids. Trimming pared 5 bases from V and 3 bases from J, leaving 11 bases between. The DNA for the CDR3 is TGTGCCAGCAGTCCCAGACAGCCCAATCAGCCCCAGCATTTT. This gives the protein CASSPRQPNQPQHF.

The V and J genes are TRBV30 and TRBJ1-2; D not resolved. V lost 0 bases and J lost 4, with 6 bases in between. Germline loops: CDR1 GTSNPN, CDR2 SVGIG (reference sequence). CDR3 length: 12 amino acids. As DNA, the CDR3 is TGTGCCTGGAGTGTACGGGTCTATGGCTACACCTTC. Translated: CAWSVRVYGYTF.

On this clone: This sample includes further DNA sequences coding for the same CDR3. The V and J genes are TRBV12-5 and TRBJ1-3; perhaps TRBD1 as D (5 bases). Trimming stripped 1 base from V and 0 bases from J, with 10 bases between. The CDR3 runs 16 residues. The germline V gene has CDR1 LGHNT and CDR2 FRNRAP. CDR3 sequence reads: CASGLGQGTSGNTIYF. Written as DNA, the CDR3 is TGTGCTAGTGGTTTGGGTCAGGGTACCTCTGGAAACACCATATATTTT.

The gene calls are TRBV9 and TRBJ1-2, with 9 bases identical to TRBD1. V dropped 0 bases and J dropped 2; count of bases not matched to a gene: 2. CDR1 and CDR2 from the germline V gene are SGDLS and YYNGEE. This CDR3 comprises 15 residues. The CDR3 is CASSVVGTGNYGYTF. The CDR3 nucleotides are TGTGCCAGCAGCGTAGTCGGGACAGGGAACTATGGCTACACCTTC.

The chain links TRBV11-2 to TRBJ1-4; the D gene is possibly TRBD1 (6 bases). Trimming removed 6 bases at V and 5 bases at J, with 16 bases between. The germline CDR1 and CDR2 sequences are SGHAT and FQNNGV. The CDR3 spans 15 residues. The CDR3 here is CASSSGDPGNEKLFF. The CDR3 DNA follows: TGTGCCAGCAGTTCAGGGGATCCGGGGAATGAAAAACTGTTTTTT.

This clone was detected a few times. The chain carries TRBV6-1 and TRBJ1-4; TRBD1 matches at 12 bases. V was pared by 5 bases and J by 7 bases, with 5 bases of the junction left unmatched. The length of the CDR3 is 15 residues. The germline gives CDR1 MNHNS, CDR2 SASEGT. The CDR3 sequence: CASSSGQGAGEKLFF. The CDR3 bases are TGTGCCAGCAGTTCGGGACAGGGGGCAGGTGAAAAACTGTTTTTT.

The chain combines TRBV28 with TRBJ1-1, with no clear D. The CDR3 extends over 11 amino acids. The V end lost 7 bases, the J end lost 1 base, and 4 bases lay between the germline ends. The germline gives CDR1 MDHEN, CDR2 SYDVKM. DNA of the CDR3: TGTGCCAGCAAGCCGAACACTGAAGCTTTCTTT. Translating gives CASKPNTEAFF.

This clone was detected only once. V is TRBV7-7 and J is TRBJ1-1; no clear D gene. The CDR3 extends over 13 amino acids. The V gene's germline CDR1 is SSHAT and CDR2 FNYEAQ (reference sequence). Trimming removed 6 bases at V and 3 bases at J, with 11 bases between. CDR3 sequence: CASSQNRDTEAFF. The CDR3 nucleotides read TGTGCCAGCAGTCAAAACCGGGACACTGAAGCTTTCTTT.

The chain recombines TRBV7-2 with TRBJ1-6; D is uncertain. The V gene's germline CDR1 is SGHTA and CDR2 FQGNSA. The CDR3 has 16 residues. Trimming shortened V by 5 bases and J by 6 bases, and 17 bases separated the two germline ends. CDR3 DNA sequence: TGTGCCAGCAGCCCAGGACGGGATTACCTTAATTCACCCCTCCACTTT. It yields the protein CASSPGRDYLNSPLHF.

CDR3 residues: CASSNRGGGRDTQYF. The CDR3 DNA follows: TGTGCCAGCAGTAATCGGGGGGGAGGGAGAGATACGCAGTATTTT. The chain is built from TRBV27 and TRBJ2-3, with 8 bases aligning to TRBD2. The CDR3 is 15 residues long. Germline CDR1 MNHEY, CDR2 SMNVEV (reference sequence). Unmatched junction bases numbered 9, after V lost 5 bases and J lost 5 bases.